These T cell receptor beta chains were read from a single sample in a study of T cell repertoires in cytomegalovirus infection. TCRdb called the reads again in MiXCR, with one record for every CDR3 protein. The sample records around 740,000 distinct CDR3 sequences, 35% being singletons. Sequenced material: PBMCs. Source of these receptors: a human donor in good health (CMV status not recorded). Some clones in this sample may be carry-over from other donors' samples. The CDR3 runs from the conserved cysteine through the conserved F or W. The order of the fields is D gene, clone size, J gene, V gene, CDR3 DNA, CDR3 protein. The D gene is left open where the match is weak. Size tells how often a clone was seen (once, few, many) or the class of an expanded clone, and some rows leave it out.

TRBD2 many TRBJ2-5 TRBV7-2 TGTGCCAGCAGCTTAACCCGGGGGGGCCGAGAGACCCAGTACTTC CASSLTRGGRETQYF
NA many TRBJ2-7 TRBV7-2 TGTGCCAGCAGCTTCATGCTCTACGAGCAGTACTTC CASSFMLYEQYF
TRBD1 NA TRBJ2-7 TRBV7-4 TGTGCCAGCAGCTCGAGGGGGACAGGTTCCGACGAGCAGTACTTC CASSSRGTGSDEQYF
TRBD1 few TRBJ1-4 TRBV7-9 TGTGCCAGCAGCATCCTCGGGACAGGGGATGAAAAACTGTTTTTT CASSILGTGDEKLFF
NA few TRBJ1-2 TRBV7-9 TGTGCCAGCAGTCGCGTTGAGAGGGGCTACACCTTC CASSRVERGYTF
NA NA TRBJ1-5 TRBV12-3/TRBV12-4 TGTGCCAGCAGTTATAGCGGGGATCCGGGCAATCAGCCCCAGCATTTT CASSYSGDPGNQPQHF
NA few TRBJ2-7 TRBV11-2 TGTGCCAGCAGACGCCCGGGACGGCGTGGCTACGAGCAGTACTTC CASRRPGRRGYEQYF
TRBD1 NA TRBJ1-1 TRBV25-1 TGTGCCAGCAGTGTGTCAAACAGGGGGGGGGACACTGAAGCTTTCTTT CASSVSNRGGDTEAFF
TRBD1 NA TRBJ2-7 TRBV6-5 TGTGCCAGCAGTTACTCGGTGAGACAGGGGAGCGAGCAGTACTTC CASSYSVRQGSEQYF
NA NA TRBJ2-1 TRBV19 TGTGCCAGTAGTCCCGGACTAAAGAATGAGCAGTTCTTC CASSPGLKNEQFF
TRBD1 few TRBJ1-6 TRBV7-9 TGTGCCAGCAGCGGTTCAGGGGGCGCAGGCGGTTATTCACCCCTCCACTTT CASSGSGGAGGYSPLHF
NA few TRBJ1-1 TRBV2 TGTGCCAGCATTAGGCAGCGGAACACTGAAGCTTTCTTT CASIRQRNTEAFF
NA NA TRBJ2-7 TRBV20-1 TGCAGTGCTAGAGATCGAATTAGTGTGGCCAGCGAGCAGTGCTTC CSARDRISVASEQCF
NA few TRBJ1-1 TRBV12-3/TRBV12-4 TGTGCCAGCAGTCCTATCGACGGCAAGAACACTGAAGCTTTCTTT CASSPIDGKNTEAFF
NA few TRBJ1-5 TRBV20-1 TGCAGTGCGGGGAATAGCAATCAGCCCCAGCATTTT CSAGNSNQPQHF